This note documents a single TCR beta chain sequence. The record originates from a study of blood T cell repertoires in COVID-19. Overall study context: Acute and convalescent COVID-19 specimens originated in the United States, Italy and Spain. Sources were T cells, B-cell-depleted T cells, or PBMCs; the material itself was cDNA or gDNA.

Germline CDR1 SGHRS, CDR2 YFSETQ. Trimming cost V 0 bases and J 9 bases; bases outside gene matches: 19. The CDR3 runs to 18 residues. The assay was immunoSEQ multiplex PCR, and TCRdb's table has in-frame clones only and misses some. The data contain 300,000 to 400,000 clones, around 86% of them seen just once; the ten biggest clones take up over 2.5%. The source is a human donor in a cohort sampled during active COVID-19. The source material was peripheral blood. The rearrangement joins TRBV5-1 to TRBJ2-3; TRBD2 aligns across 7 bases. The CDR3: CASSLVWGAGIIGGTQYF. The CDR3 bases are TGCGCCAGCAGCTTGGTGTGGGGAGCGGGAATTATCGGAGGCACGCAGTATTTT.